This record concerns one TCR beta chain sequence. This record belongs to a study of OX40 agonist ivuxolimab in advanced cancers. Looking at the study overall: Ivuxolimab, an antibody acting as an agonist of OX40 (CD134), was used to treat patients.

Using immunoSEQ multiplex PCR, the repertoire was profiled, and TCRdb retains in-frame clones only, with some absent. The table records about 77,000 clones, 81% of them present only once. Germline CDR1 KGHSH, CDR2 LQKENI. CDR3 length: 14 residues. V lost 0 bases, J lost 0 bases, and 5 bases lay in between. The sample was CD4+ or CD8+ T cells sorted from blood, taken in a trial of the OX40 agonist ivuxolimab. The source of this sequence is an adult with an advanced solid tumor such as melanoma, head and neck, liver or kidney cancer. The rearrangement links TRBV18 to TRBJ1-1; D not certain. CDR3 amino acids: CASSPPTMNTEAFF. The CDR3 DNA is TGTGCCAGCTCACCACCTACTATGAACACTGAAGCTTTCTTT.